The 30 T cell receptor beta chains in this list originate from one sample, sequenced in a study of shared clonotypes between healthy human individuals. Profiling relied on immunoSEQ multiplex PCR, and the TCRdb table lists in-frame clones only, not all of them. This sample has some 580,000 clones; approximately 97% occur once, and the top ten carry roughly 0.055%. Material: naive CD4+ T cells sorted from blood. Described subset: CD45RA+ positively selected. The receptor set was obtained from a young woman in good health.

J is TRBJ1-2 and V is TRBV5-8, with a tentative D call TRBD1 (5 bases). Germline CDR1 SGHTS, CDR2 YDEGEE. The CDR3 has 13 amino acids. Trimming cost V 1 base and J 3 bases, with 7 bases left between them. The CDR3 DNA sequence: TGTGCCAGCAGCTTGAGACAGTACTATGGCTACACCTTC. Protein: CASSLRQYYGYTF.

This rearrangement joins TRBV5-4 to TRBJ2-3, with TRBD2 identical over 7 bases. From germline, CDR1 is SGHNT and CDR2 YYREEE (reference sequence). There are 16 residues in the CDR3. V gave up 0 bases and J gave up 1 base; unmatched junction bases: 5. In nucleotides, the CDR3 is TGTGCCAGCAGCTTGGCCCCTAGCGGAGGCACAGATACGCAGTATTTT. Translated: CASSLAPSGGTDTQYF.

The chain couples TRBV5-1 to TRBJ2-5; 8 positions match TRBD2. The V gene's germline CDR1 is SGHRS and CDR2 YFSETQ. The trim removed 5 bases at V and 4 bases at J, leaving 7 bases unmatched. The CDR3 totals 14 residues. In nucleotides, the CDR3 is TGCGCCAGCAGAGGGACGCTAGCGGGAGAGACCCAGTACTTC. Its protein is CASRGTLAGETQYF. Using reference TRBV5-1 and TRBJ2-5 for the parts outside the CDR3, the full variable domain is KAGVTQTPRYLIKTRGQQVTLSCSPISGHRSVSWYQQTPGQGLQFLFEYFSETQRNKGNFPGRFSGRQFSNSRSEMNVSTLELGDSALYLCASRGTLAGETQYFGPGTRLLVL.

The chain recombines TRBV5-4 with TRBJ2-3; the D call may be TRBD1 or TRBD2 (5 bases each). The V gene's germline CDR1 is SGHNT and CDR2 YYREEE (reference sequence). The CDR3 runs 12 residues. The V end lost 3 bases, the J end lost 6 bases, and 8 bases lay between the germline ends. The CDR3 DNA reads TGTGCCAGCAGCTCCAGGGACGATACGCAGTATTTT. This translates into CASSSRDDTQYF.

The rearrangement links TRBV11-2 to TRBJ1-1; D remains ambiguous. V lost 2 bases and J lost 2, with 15 bases in between. Germline CDR1 SGHAT, CDR2 FQNNGV. This CDR3 contains 16 residues. DNA of the CDR3: TGTGCCAGCAGCTTACTTACAGTCTGGGCAAACACTGAAGCTTTCTTT. This codes for CASSLLTVWANTEAFF.

The chain carries TRBV27 and TRBJ1-3, with D uncertain. Trimming pared 4 bases from V and 0 bases from J, leaving 7 bases between. The CDR3 loop spans 14 amino acids. Germline V gene data show CDR1 as MNHEY and CDR2 as SMNVEV (reference sequence). CDR3 residues: CASSSWSSGNTIYF. The CDR3 DNA reads as TGTGCCAGCAGTTCGTGGAGCTCTGGAAACACCATATATTTT.

This rearrangement joins TRBV2 to TRBJ2-7, with 11 bases aligning to TRBD2. Germline V gene sequence: CDR1 SNHLY, CDR2 FYNNEI. The CDR3 is 15 residues long. Germline trimming cut 2 bases from V and 4 bases from J; bases unmatched to any gene: 4. The CDR3 loop reads CASSEILAGVYEQYF. CDR3 DNA: TGTGCCAGCAGTGAAATACTAGCGGGAGTTTACGAGCAGTACTTC.

The genes are TRBV29-1 and TRBJ1-2; the match to TRBD1 covers 9 bases. Germline trimming cut 6 bases from V and 0 bases from J; bases unmatched to any gene: 8. This CDR3 region has 15 residues. Germline CDR1 is SQVTM and CDR2 is ANQGSEA. The CDR3 sequence: CSVTTGGLPNYGYTF. The CDR3 nucleotides are TGCAGCGTGACGACAGGGGGTCTACCTAACTATGGCTACACCTTC.

The chain carries TRBV5-4 and TRBJ2-1, with 11 bases aligning to TRBD1. The CDR3 contains 15 residues. V lost 3 bases and J lost 7; bases outside the gene matches: 6. CDR1 and CDR2 (germline): SGHNT, YYREEE (reference sequence). This CDR3 reads CASSSRDRGGNEQFF. Written as DNA, the CDR3 is TGTGCCAGCAGCTCCCGGGACAGGGGGGGGAATGAGCAGTTCTTC.

The chain joins TRBV28 to TRBJ1-5; TRBD1 is a possible D gene (6 bases). The germline gives CDR1 MDHEN, CDR2 SYDVKM. V lost 8 bases, J lost 0 bases, and 14 bases lay in between. This CDR3 comprises 15 residues. The CDR3 here is CASWMGHFSNQPQHF. In DNA form, the CDR3 reads TGTGCCAGCTGGATGGGACATTTTAGCAATCAGCCCCAGCATTTT. Full variable domain (missing parts from reference TRBV28 and TRBJ1-5): DVKVTQSSRYLVKRTGEKVFLECVQDMDHENMFWYRQDPGLGLRLIYFSYDVKMKEKGDIPEGYSVSREKKERFSLILESASTNQTSMYLCASWMGHFSNQPQHFGDGTRLSIL.

In regard to this clone: This CDR3 is also generated by other DNA sequences in the sample. In DNA form, the CDR3 reads TGTGCCAGCAGTTTGACGAGCACAGATACGCAGTATTTT. Protein: CASSLTSTDTQYF. The chain couples TRBV28 to TRBJ2-3; D gene uncertain. Germline V gene sequence: CDR1 MDHEN, CDR2 SYDVKM. The CDR3 has 13 amino acids. V gave up 3 bases and J gave up 0 bases, with 4 bases separating them.

The chain carries TRBV14 and TRBJ2-7; 10 bases align to TRBD2. Germline assignment: CDR1 SGHDN and CDR2 FVKESK. V was pared by 3 bases and J by 5 bases, with 10 bases of the junction left unmatched. This CDR3 comprises 16 residues. CDR3 DNA sequence: TGTGCCAGCAGCCAGTACCTAGCGGGAGCATCAGACGAGCAGTACTTC. The encoded protein is CASSQYLAGASDEQYF.

This CDR3 is CASREGASPLHF. The CDR3 DNA is TGTGCCAGCAGGGAGGGGGCCTCACCCCTCCACTTT. V gene TRBV27 combines with J gene TRBJ1-6; 7 positions match TRBD1. CDR1 is MNHEY, CDR2 SMNVEV, per germline (reference sequence). This CDR3 has 12 amino acids. J gave up 10 bases and V 6 bases, and 3 bases lay outside the gene matches.

The V call is TRBV7-9, the J call TRBJ2-3, with 9 bases aligning to TRBD1. The CDR3 has 16 amino acids. V was pared by 0 bases and J by 2 bases, with 3 bases of the junction left unmatched. Germline assignment: CDR1 SEHNR and CDR2 FQNEAQ (reference sequence). The CDR3 spells CASSLARTGVTDTQYF. For the CDR3, the DNA is TGTGCCAGCAGCTTAGCCAGGACAGGGGTCACAGATACGCAGTATTTT.

The V gene is TRBV28, the J gene TRBJ1-1; D not certain. The CDR3 is 12 residues long. Trimming took 6 bases from V and 6 from J, leaving 11 bases between them. CDR1 and CDR2 (germline): MDHEN, SYDVKM. CDR3 sequence (DNA): TGTGCCAGCAGGGAACAGTTGTCTGAAGCTTTCTTT. Translated, it gives CASREQLSEAFF.

This chain links TRBV7-2 with TRBJ2-3; the match to TRBD2 covers 15 bases. The length of the CDR3 is 17 residues. V dropped 5 bases and J dropped 4; count of bases not matched to a gene: 7. Looked up from germline, CDR1 is SGHTA and CDR2 is FQGNSA. The CDR3 DNA sequence: TGTGCCAGCAGCCCCCGGGGACTAGCGGGAGGACCAGATACGCAGTATTTT. Its translation is CASSPRGLAGGPDTQYF.

J is TRBJ2-3 and V is TRBV7-8; 7 positions agree with TRBD1. Unmatched junction bases numbered 7, after V lost 6 bases and J lost 1 base. Germline CDR1 is SGHVS and CDR2 is FQNEAQ. The CDR3 runs 15 residues. In DNA, the CDR3 is TGTGCCAGCAGTTTAAACAGGGGTCGCACAGATACGCAGTATTTT. This encodes CASSLNRGRTDTQYF.

The V call is TRBV5-1, the J call TRBJ2-3; no clear D gene. This CDR3 has 16 amino acids. V lost 1 base, J lost 0 bases, and 12 bases lay in between. Germline V gene lookup returns CDR1 SGHRS and CDR2 YFSETQ. The CDR3 spells CASSLRTDPSTDTQYF. The CDR3 DNA reads TGCGCCAGCAGCTTGCGGACGGACCCTAGCACAGATACGCAGTATTTT.

V gene TRBV7-3 combines with J gene TRBJ2-2, with D unresolved. This CDR3 has 16 amino acids. Germline CDR1 reads SGHTA; CDR2 reads FQGTGA. The V end was cut by 1 base, the J end by 7 bases, with 16 bases between. The CDR3 is CASSLNGLRSDGELFF. DNA for the CDR3: TGTGCCAGCAGCTTAAATGGCTTGCGGTCAGACGGGGAGCTGTTTTTT.

The chain uses TRBV7-8 and TRBJ2-5; 11 bases are a match to TRBD2. Germline values: CDR1 SGHVS, CDR2 FQNEAQ. V lost 1 base, J lost 11 bases, and 9 bases stayed unmatched. The CDR3 is 15 residues long. This CDR3 is CASSLVLAGDSVQYF. Here the CDR3 DNA reads TGTGCCAGCAGCTTAGTACTAGCGGGAGATTCGGTGCAGTACTTC.

This chain connects TRBV6-5 to TRBJ1-1; D possibly corresponds to TRBD1 (6 bases). Deletions cut 5 bases from V and 1 base from J, with 14 bases between. This CDR3 has 15 residues. Germline values: CDR1 MNHEY, CDR2 SVGAGI. CDR3 nucleotide sequence: TGTGCCAGCAGTGACTACGGACAGTCGAACACTGAAGCTTTCTTT. As protein: CASSDYGQSNTEAFF.

V is TRBV27 and J is TRBJ2-1, with 9 bases that match TRBD2. Germline CDR1 and CDR2: MNHEY and SMNVEV (reference sequence). There are 19 residues in the CDR3. The J segment lost 9 bases and the V segment lost 3 bases, leaving 21 bases of the junction unmatched. The DNA for the CDR3 is TGTGCCAGCAGTTTTCTCCCAGACTCGCGGGGGGGCTTAGGGAGTGAGCAGTTCTTC. Its translation: CASSFLPDSRGGLGSEQFF.

The J gene is TRBJ1-1, the V gene TRBV10-3; 11 bases line up with TRBD1. Germline V lookup: CDR1 ENHRY, CDR2 SYGVKD. This CDR3 is built from 14 residues. V was pared by 6 bases and J by 0 bases, with 0 bases of the junction left unmatched. The CDR3: CAIRDRGLNTEAFF. CDR3 bases: TGTGCCATCAGGGACAGGGGGCTGAACACTGAAGCTTTCTTT.

This rearrangement joins TRBV10-1 to TRBJ1-3; D remains unclear. The CDR3 length is 14 residues. Germline CDR1 WNHNN, CDR2 SYGVQD (reference sequence). V lost 2 bases and J lost 1, with 6 bases in between. CDR3 sequence: CASSESESGNTIYF. For the CDR3, the DNA is TGCGCCAGCAGTGAGAGTGAATCTGGAAACACCATATATTTT.

The chain is built from TRBV5-1 and TRBJ2-7, with D perhaps TRBD1 or TRBD2 (5 bases each). Trimming stripped 4 bases from V and 0 bases from J, with 14 bases between. Germline CDR1 reads SGHRS; CDR2 reads YFSETQ. The length of the CDR3 is 15 residues. The CDR3 nucleotides read TGCGCCAGCAGCGACCGGGACCGCAGCTCCTACGAGCAGTACTTC. Protein: CASSDRDRSSYEQYF.

V usage is TRBV28 and J usage is TRBJ1-2, with D possibly being TRBD1 (6 bases). Germline CDR1 and CDR2: MDHEN and SYDVKM. The CDR3 covers 12 residues. Trimming pared 6 bases from V and 5 bases from J, leaving 10 bases between. DNA for the CDR3: TGTGCCAGCAGGGACAGCGTATATGGCTACACCTTC. This codes for CASRDSVYGYTF.

The chain recombines TRBV7-9 with TRBJ1-4; 7 nucleotides line up with TRBD1. Germline lookup yields CDR1 SEHNR and CDR2 FQNEAQ (reference sequence). The CDR3 spans 15 residues. V lost 5 bases and J lost 8; bases outside the gene matches: 11. The CDR3 DNA follows: TGTGCCAGCAGCCCACGTCAGACAGGGCACGAAAAACTGTTTTTT. Amino acids: CASSPRQTGHEKLFF.

The V and J genes are TRBV28 and TRBJ1-2; 7 positions agree with TRBD1. Germline V gene sequence: CDR1 MDHEN, CDR2 SYDVKM. The CDR3 covers 12 residues. V lost 5 bases to trimming and J lost 7 bases; unmatched junction nucleotides: 4. CDR3 nucleotide sequence: TGTGCCAGCAGTCAAACAGGGGTTGGCTACACCTTC. Translated: CASSQTGVGYTF.

The V call is TRBV5-1, the J call TRBJ2-1; 8 bases line up with TRBD1. Losses at the gene ends were 4 bases for V and 5 bases for J; bases not matched to a gene: 11. Germline assignment: CDR1 SGHRS and CDR2 YFSETQ. This CDR3 is built from 16 residues. The DNA for the CDR3 is TGCGCCAGCAGCCCGGGACGGGACAGGACAAACAATGAGCAGTTCTTC. Protein sequence: CASSPGRDRTNNEQFF.

About this clone: The junction departs from germline at one end; a sequencing error may be responsible. This chain joins TRBV5-8 and TRBJ2-6; 8 bases agree with TRBD1. Germline assignment: CDR1 SGHTS and CDR2 YDEGEE. This CDR3 has 16 residues. The DNA for the CDR3 is TGTGCCAGCAGTTTGGCAGGGGGCGCTGGGGCCAACGTCCTGACTTTC. This codes for CASSLAGGAGANVLTF.